A selection of T cell receptor beta chains follows, all from one sample in a study of blood T cell repertoires in COVID-19. Repertoires were generated with immunoSEQ multiplex PCR, while TCRdb's copy carries only in-frame clones and drops some. Counted here are about 60,000 clones, approximately 84% occurring once; the ten biggest clones make up approximately 3.4%. Sequencing was performed on peripheral blood. These receptor sequences come from a man between 60 and 75 years old with acute or convalescent COVID-19. Each CDR3 is given with its conserved first and last residue. The D gene is left open where the match is weak. A row's size may be missing; if present it is once, few, many or a size class.

cdr3_nt	cdr3_aa	v_call	clone_size	d_call	cdr3_length	j_call
TGTGCCAGCAGCTTGGATTGGACAGGTGCTTCTCAAGCTTTCTTT	CASSLDWTGASQAFF	TRBV5-6	NA	TRBD1	15	TRBJ1-1
TGTGCCAGCAGCTTAGGACACCTCTACGAGCAGTACTTC	CASSLGHLYEQYF	TRBV11-3	NA	NA	13	TRBJ2-7
TGTGCCAGCAGCCCCACAGGTGGCAATAATTCACCCCTCCACTTT	CASSPTGGNNSPLHF	TRBV7-3	NA	NA	15	TRBJ1-6
TGTGCCAGCAGTTCAGGGGGCAGGGGGCCCTTAGCTCCCTACGAGCAGTACTTC	CASSSGGRGPLAPYEQYF	TRBV28	NA	TRBD1	18	TRBJ2-7
TGTGCCAGCAGTTGGACAGGGGCAGATACGCAGTATTTT	CASSWTGADTQYF	TRBV12-3/TRBV12-4	NA	TRBD1	13	TRBJ2-3
TGTGCCAGCAGGCCGCCGGGACTAGCGGGGGGGCCAACAGATACGCAGTATTTT	CASRPPGLAGGPTDTQYF	TRBV27	NA	TRBD2	18	TRBJ2-3
TGTGCCAGCAGCCGCTTCGGGGAAGGAAACACCATATATTTT	CASSRFGEGNTIYF	TRBV11-1	NA	NA	14	TRBJ1-3
TGTGCCAGCTCCCAAGCGGGGAAGGGGTTCGAGCAGTACTTC	CASSQAGKGFEQYF	TRBV18	NA	TRBD2	14	TRBJ2-7
TGTGCCAGCCGGAGGGACTCCAACACCGGGGAGCTGTTTTTT	CASRRDSNTGELFF	TRBV6-6	NA	NA	14	TRBJ2-2
TGTGCCAGCTGGACAGGGAAGTTCTTTGGCTACACCTTC	CASWTGKFFGYTF	TRBV6-4	NA	TRBD1	13	TRBJ1-2
TGTGCCAGCAGACTCAGGACGGCGGGTGAGCAGTTCTTC	CASRLRTAGEQFF	TRBV12-3/TRBV12-4	once	NA	13	TRBJ2-1
TGTGCCAGCCGGCCCGAGGGAGCCACCTACGAGCAGTACTTC	CASRPEGATYEQYF	TRBV2	NA	NA	14	TRBJ2-7
TGTGCCAGCAGTGTCGGGGGGGCCGCCTATGACTACACCTTC	CASSVGGAAYDYTF	TRBV6-1	NA	NA	14	TRBJ1-2
TGTGCCAGCACCCAGGGTTGGTATGGCTACACCTTC	CASTQGWYGYTF	TRBV12-3/TRBV12-4	few	NA	12	TRBJ1-2
TGTGCCAGCAGTTTCCCCTTCGGGGGTGGCATGAACACTGAAGCTTTCTTT	CASSFPFGGGMNTEAFF	TRBV28	NA	NA	17	TRBJ1-1
TGCGCCAGCAGCTTGGGCCTGGTAGCTACGCAGTATTTT	CASSLGLVATQYF	TRBV5-1	NA	NA	13	TRBJ2-3
TGTGCCAGCAGCTCCGAGCAGGGGATCATTCAGTACTTC	CASSSEQGIIQYF	TRBV9	NA	NA	13	TRBJ2-4
TGTGCCACCAAGACTAGCGGGGGGGACAATGAGCAGTTCTTC	CATKTSGGDNEQFF	TRBV24-1	NA	TRBD2	14	TRBJ2-1
TGTGCCAGCAGCCACCCCCCGGGACAGGGGCCCGAGGGCTATAGCAATCAGCCCCAGCATTTT	CASSHPPGQGPEGYSNQPQHF	TRBV4-2	NA	TRBD1	21	TRBJ1-5
TGTGCCAGCACTCAGGGCCGTGAAGCTTTCTTT	CASTQGREAFF	TRBV5-5	few	NA	11	TRBJ1-1
TGTGCCGGACGTACCGGGTGGGAGTCCCTGAACTATGGCTACACCTTC	CAGRTGWESLNYGYTF	TRBV2	NA	NA	16	TRBJ1-2
TGTGCCAGCAGCACGAGACAGGGGAAGATTGAAGAGACCCAGTACTTC	CASSTRQGKIEETQYF	TRBV5-4	NA	TRBD1	16	TRBJ2-5
TGTGCCAGTTCCACCGGCAGGGAACAAGCTGAAGCTTTCTTT	CASSTGREQAEAFF	TRBV19	NA	NA	14	TRBJ1-1
TGTGCCAGCAGTGTCGCCGGGTCCGATCAGCCCCAGCATTTT	CASSVAGSDQPQHF	TRBV27	NA	NA	14	TRBJ1-5
TGCGCCAGCACGGAGGGCACGATCGACAGAGAGCTGTTTTTT	CASTEGTIDRELFF	TRBV10-1	few	NA	14	TRBJ2-2
TGTGCCAGCAGTTTAAATCCGGGATTCTCACCCCTCCACTTT	CASSLNPGFSPLHF	TRBV27	NA	NA	14	TRBJ1-6
TGTGCCAGCAGCCGAAAGCGAGGAGTCTACACCGGGGAGCTGTTTTTT	CASSRKRGVYTGELFF	TRBV14	NA	NA	16	TRBJ2-2
TGTGCCAGCAGCCCCCCTGGCGGCGAGACCTACAATGAGCAGTTCTTC	CASSPPGGETYNEQFF	TRBV25-1	NA	NA	16	TRBJ2-1
TGTGCCACCAGTGATGCGTGGAACACTGAAGCTTTCTTT	CATSDAWNTEAFF	TRBV24-1	NA	NA	13	TRBJ1-1
TGCGCCAGCAGCTTAGACAACCCTAGCAATCAGCCCCAGCATTTT	CASSLDNPSNQPQHF	TRBV5-1	once	NA	15	TRBJ1-5
TGTGCCAGCAGCTTGGCGGGGACTCACAATGAGCAGTTCTTC	CASSLAGTHNEQFF	TRBV7-3	NA	NA	14	TRBJ2-1
TGTGCCAGCAGTTTAAATGCAGATACAACTAATGAAAAACTGTTTTTT	CASSLNADTTNEKLFF	TRBV27	NA	NA	16	TRBJ1-4
TGTGCCAGCAGCCCCGGAGGGTTACAGCCCCAGCATTTT	CASSPGGLQPQHF	TRBV9	NA	NA	13	TRBJ1-5